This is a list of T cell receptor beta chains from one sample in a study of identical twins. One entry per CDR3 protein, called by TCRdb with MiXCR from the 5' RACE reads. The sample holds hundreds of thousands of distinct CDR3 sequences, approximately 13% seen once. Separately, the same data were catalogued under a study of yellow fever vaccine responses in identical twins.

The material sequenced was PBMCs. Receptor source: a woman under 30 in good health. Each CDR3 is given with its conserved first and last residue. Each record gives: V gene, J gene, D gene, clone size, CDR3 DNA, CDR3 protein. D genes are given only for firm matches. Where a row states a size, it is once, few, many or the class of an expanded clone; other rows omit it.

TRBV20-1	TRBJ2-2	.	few	TGCAGTGTTCCAGTGGGGGCATACACCGGGGAGCTGTTTTTT	CSVPVGAYTGELFF
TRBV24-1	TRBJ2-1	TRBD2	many	TGTGCCACCAGTGATTCAAAAGCGGGGGGGATTCGATCCTACAATGAGCAGTTCTTC	CATSDSKAGGIRSYNEQFF
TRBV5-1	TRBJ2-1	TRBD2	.	TGCGCCAGCAGCCCGGCGGGGGGGCCCAATGAGCAGTTCTTC	CASSPAGGPNEQFF
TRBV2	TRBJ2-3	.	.	TGTGCCCGAAGGCAAGGGCGAGACACAGATACGCAGTATTTT	CARRQGRDTDTQYF
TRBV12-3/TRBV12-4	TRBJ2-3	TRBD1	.	TGTGCCAGCAGTACCTCGACAGGGCCAGATACGCAGTATTTT	CASSTSTGPDTQYF
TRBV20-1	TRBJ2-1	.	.	TGCAGTGCCGCCGGACAGACTAATGAGCAGTTCTTC	CSAAGQTNEQFF
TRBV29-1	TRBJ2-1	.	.	TGCAGCGTTGAATTCGTGGTTGACAATGAGCAGTTCTTC	CSVEFVVDNEQFF
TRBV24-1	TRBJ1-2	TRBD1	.	TGTGCCACCAGTGATCCGGGACAGGCAATCTATGGCTACACCTTC	CATSDPGQAIYGYTF
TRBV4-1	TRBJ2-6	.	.	TGCGCCAGCAGCCAAGGGACTTCTATCTCTGGGGCCAACGTCCTGACTTTC	CASSQGTSISGANVLTF
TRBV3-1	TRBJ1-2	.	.	TGTGCCAGCAGCCAACAGGGGCCAAATAACTATGGCTACACCTTC	CASSQQGPNNYGYTF
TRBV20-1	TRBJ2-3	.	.	TGCAGTGCTGCCCCACTTGCGGGCGAAACTTCTAGCACAGATACGCAGTATTTT	CSAAPLAGETSSTDTQYF
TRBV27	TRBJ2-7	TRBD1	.	TGTGCCAGCAGCCCCGACAGGGCAAGCTACGAGCAGTACTTC	CASSPDRASYEQYF
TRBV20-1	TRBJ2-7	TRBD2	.	TGCAGTGCTAGAGGACTAGCGCCTGTTTACGAGCAGTACTTC	CSARGLAPVYEQYF
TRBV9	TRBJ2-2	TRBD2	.	TGTGCCAGCAGCGCGGGGACTAGCGGGTCGATCGGGGAGCTGTTTTTT	CASSAGTSGSIGELFF
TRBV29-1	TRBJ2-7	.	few	TGCAGCGCCGGACGACAGGAGTCCTACGAGCAGTACTTC	CSAGRQESYEQYF
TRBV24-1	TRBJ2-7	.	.	TGTGCCACCAGTGGAGGGGTAAACTACGAGCAGTACTTC	CATSGGVNYEQYF
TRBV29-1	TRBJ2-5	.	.	TGCAGCGTGTCGCCGGGAGTACAAGAGACCCAGTACTTC	CSVSPGVQETQYF
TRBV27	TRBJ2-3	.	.	TGTGCCAGCAGTTTACTCCCCTGGGAGTTGGGTGGAAATACGCAGTATTTT	CASSLLPWELGGNTQYF
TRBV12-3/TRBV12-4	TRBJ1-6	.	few	TGTGCCAGCAGTTCCCCCGGGGTCCCCCTCCACTTT	CASSSPGVPLHF
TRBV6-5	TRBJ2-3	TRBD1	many	TGTGCCAGCAGTTACTCGACAGGGCCTAGCACAGATACGCAGTATTTT	CASSYSTGPSTDTQYF
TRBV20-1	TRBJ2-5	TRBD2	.	TGCAGTGCTAGCCCCGGGACTAGCGGCGAAGAGACCCAGTACTTC	CSASPGTSGEETQYF
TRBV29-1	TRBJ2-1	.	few	TGCAGCGTGAACCTAGCGAGCTACAATGAGCAGTTCTTC	CSVNLASYNEQFF
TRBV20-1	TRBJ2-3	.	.	TGCAGTGCTAGAGATTTCGGGCTAGCGAAAGATACGCAGTATTTT	CSARDFGLAKDTQYF
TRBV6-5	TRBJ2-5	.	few	TGTGCCAGCAGTTTGGGCGGGGGCTTTGGGACCCAGTACTTC	CASSLGGGFGTQYF
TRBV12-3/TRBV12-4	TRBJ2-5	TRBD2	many	TGTGCCAGCAGTCAGGGACTAGCCGGGGACCAGTACTTC	CASSQGLAGDQYF
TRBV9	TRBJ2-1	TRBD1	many	TGTGCCAGCAGCGTAGCTACGACAGGGCCCCACTACAATGAGCAGTTCTTC	CASSVATTGPHYNEQFF
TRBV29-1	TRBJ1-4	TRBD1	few	TGCAGCGCCACCGGACAGGGGGCTGGCGAAAAACTGTTTTTT	CSATGQGAGEKLFF
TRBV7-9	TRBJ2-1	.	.	TGTGCCAGCCTGCTACGGCGGGCTGAGAGCTCCTACAATGAGCAGTTCTTC	CASLLRRAESSYNEQFF
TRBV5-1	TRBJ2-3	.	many	TGCGCCAGCGTGCCCTCAGGGGCCTCTTACCCAGATACGCAGTATTTT	CASVPSGASYPDTQYF
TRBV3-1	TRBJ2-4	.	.	TGTGCCAGCAGCCAAGAGGCGGGTATGAACATTCAGTACTTC	CASSQEAGMNIQYF
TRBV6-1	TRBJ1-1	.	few	TGTGCCAGCAGCCCACATGGGACGGCTGAAGCTTTCTTT	CASSPHGTAEAFF
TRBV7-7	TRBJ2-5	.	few	TGTGCCAGCAGTTTAGGGGTTGATCCGGAGACCCAGTACTTC	CASSLGVDPETQYF